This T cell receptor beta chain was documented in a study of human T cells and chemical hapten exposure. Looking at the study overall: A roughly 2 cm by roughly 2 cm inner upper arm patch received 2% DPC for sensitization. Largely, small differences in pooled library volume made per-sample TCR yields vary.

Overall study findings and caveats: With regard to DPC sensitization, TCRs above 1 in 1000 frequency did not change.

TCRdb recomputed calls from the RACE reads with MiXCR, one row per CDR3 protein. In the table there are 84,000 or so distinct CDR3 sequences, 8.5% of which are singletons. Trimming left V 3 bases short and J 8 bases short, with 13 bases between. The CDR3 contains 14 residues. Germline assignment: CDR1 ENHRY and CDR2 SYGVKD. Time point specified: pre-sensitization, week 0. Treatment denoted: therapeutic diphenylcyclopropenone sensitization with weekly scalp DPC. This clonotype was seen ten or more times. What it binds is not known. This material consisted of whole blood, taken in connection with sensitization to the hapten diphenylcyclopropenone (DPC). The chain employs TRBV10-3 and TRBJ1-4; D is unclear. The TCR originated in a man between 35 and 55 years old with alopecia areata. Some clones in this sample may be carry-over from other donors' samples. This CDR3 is CAISDDGAKEKLFF. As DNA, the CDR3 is TGTGCCATCAGTGACGACGGCGCGAAAGAAAAACTGTTTTTT.